This passage covers 16 T cell receptor beta chains from one sample sequenced in a study of early T cells in non-severe SARS-CoV-2 infection. Using its own MiXCR run on the 5' RACE reads, TCRdb lists one record per CDR3 protein. The table lists 68,000 or so distinct CDR3 sequences, 10% to 15% of them singletons. The sequenced sample consisted of whole blood. These receptor sequences come from an adult who was a healthcare worker with PCR-confirmed SARS-CoV-2 infection or an uninfected control (not recorded which).

This clonotype has only a few counts. The V gene is TRBV10-1, the J gene TRBJ2-3, with TRBD2 identical over 9 bases. After removal of 4 bases from V and 2 bases from J, the junction contained 13 bases not matched to a gene. The CDR3 runs to 18 residues. The germline gives CDR1 WNHNN, CDR2 SYGVQD (reference sequence). The CDR3 DNA reads as TGCGCCAGCAGTGTAGGGGGACTAGCCCAGAGGACCACAGATACGCAGTATTTT. This encodes CASSVGGLAQRTTDTQYF.

This clonotype was recorded a few times. V is TRBV11-2 and J is TRBJ2-3, with D perhaps TRBD2 (5 bases). The CDR3 is 15 amino acids. The germline V gene has CDR1 SGHAT and CDR2 FQNNGV. V lost 2 bases to trimming and J lost 5 bases, with 14 bases between them. The CDR3 sequence is CASSLMPTAGDTQYF. CDR3 coding DNA: TGTGCCAGCAGCTTAATGCCAACCGCGGGAGATACGCAGTATTTT.

This clonotype was observed many times. This chain connects TRBV7-2 to TRBJ2-1; the D is unclear. CDR3 size: 13 residues. V was trimmed by 7 bases and J by 0 bases, leaving 7 bases between them. CDR1 is SGHTA and CDR2 is FQGNSA in the germline V gene. CDR3 in amino acids: CASKSDSYNEQFF. The DNA of the CDR3 is TGTGCCAGCAAATCTGACTCCTACAATGAGCAGTTCTTC.

The J gene is TRBJ2-3, the V gene TRBV4-1, with 16 nucleotides matching TRBD2. The germline V gene has CDR1 MGHRA and CDR2 YSYEKL. V shed 1 base, J shed 3 bases, and the junction held 7 bases outside the gene matches. The CDR3 runs 19 residues. The CDR3 coding sequence is TGCGCCAGCAGCCAAGCCGGGACTAGCGGGGGGGCCGGTACAGATACGCAGTATTTT. Translation: CASSQAGTSGGAGTDTQYF.

This clonotype was recorded at least ten times. This rearrangement joins TRBV7-6 to TRBJ2-2; the match to TRBD2 covers 8 bases. CDR3 length: 15 residues. The trim removed 1 base at V and 6 bases at J, leaving 4 bases unmatched. The germline V gene has CDR1 SGHVS and CDR2 FNYEAQ. The CDR3 DNA reads TGTGCCAGCAGCTTAGGGACTAGCTTTGCCGGGGAGCTGTTTTTT. Translated, it gives CASSLGTSFAGELFF. Combining the CDR3 with reference TRBV7-6 and TRBJ2-2 gives the whole variable domain GAGVSQSPRYKVTKRGQDVALRCDPISGHVSLYWYRQALGQGPEFLTYFNYEAQQDKSGLPNDRFSAERPEGSISTLTIQRTEQRDSAMYRCASSLGTSFAGELFFGEGSRLTVL.

This clonotype was counted only a few times. The V call is TRBV6-5, the J call TRBJ2-2; D might be TRBD2 (5 bases). The germline V gene has CDR1 MNHEY and CDR2 SVGAGI. The V end lost 6 bases, the J end lost 5 bases, and 10 bases lay between the germline ends. This CDR3 contains 13 residues. The CDR3: CASRGRGTGELFF. DNA of the CDR3: TGTGCCAGCAGGGGGAGAGGGACCGGGGAGCTGTTTTTT.

The CDR3 reads CASSLGVLLGEQFF. The CDR3 nucleotides read TGTGCCAGCAGCCTGGGTGTCCTATTGGGGGAGCAGTTCTTC. This chain connects TRBV9 to TRBJ2-1; D is unclear. The germline CDR1 and CDR2 sequences are SGDLS and YYNGEE. The CDR3 has 14 amino acids. The V gene lost 4 bases and the J gene lost 10 bases, with 18 bases spanning the gap. The full variable domain, in which reference TRBV9 and TRBJ2-1 provide the parts outside the CDR3, is DSGVTQTPKHLITATGQRVTLRCSPRSGDLSVYWYQQSLDQGLQFLIQYYNGEERAKGNILERFSAQQFPDLHSELNLSSLELGDSALYFCASSLGVLLGEQFFGPGTRLTVL.

This clonotype was detected many times. The gene calls are TRBV29-1 and TRBJ2-1; D not resolved. The V and J ends lost 6 bases and 6 bases respectively, with 9 bases between them. The CDR3 runs 11 residues. Germline assignment: CDR1 SQVTM and CDR2 ANQGSEA. The chain's CDR3 is CSVPTVNEQFF. The CDR3 bases are TGCAGCGTCCCCACCGTCAATGAGCAGTTCTTC.

At least ten counts were recorded for this clonotype. The DNA of the CDR3 is TGCAGTGCTAGAGATCCCTTGGGTTATCGAGACACTGAAGCTTTCTTT. Translation: CSARDPLGYRDTEAFF. This chain uses TRBV20-1 with TRBJ1-1; D gene ambiguous. CDR1 and CDR2 (germline): DFQATT, SNEGSKA (reference sequence). Trimming pared 0 bases from V and 3 bases from J, leaving 17 bases between. This CDR3 has 16 amino acids.

This clonotype was seen a few times. The genes are TRBV25-1 and TRBJ2-7; D may be TRBD1 (5 bases). Germline loops: CDR1 MGHDK, CDR2 SYGVNS. CDR3 size: 12 residues. V was pared by 1 base and J by 9 bases, with 10 bases between. CDR3 region: CASSESSQGQYF. The CDR3 DNA follows: TGTGCCAGCAGTGAATCCAGCCAGGGGCAGTACTTC.

This clonotype appeared many times. The V and J genes are TRBV6-5 and TRBJ2-7; 14 bases fit TRBD2. This CDR3 is built from 16 residues. Germline-derived CDR1 and CDR2 are MNHEY and SVGAGI. The V and J ends lost 7 bases and 2 bases, in that order; junction bases with no gene match: 7. CDR3 sequence: CASKTSGGAYTYEQYF. The CDR3, as DNA: TGTGCCAGCAAGACTAGCGGGGGGGCCTATACCTACGAGCAGTACTTC.

This clonotype has a handful of counts. The chain carries TRBV10-2 and TRBJ1-1, with D possibly being TRBD1 (5 bases). CDR1 is WSHSY and CDR2 is SAAADI in the germline V gene. CDR3 length: 14 amino acids. V lost 4 bases and J 4 bases, leaving 13 bases between the germline ends. DNA for the CDR3: TGCGCCAGCAGTGTGGCAGGGACGGTCACTGAAGCTTTCTTT. This sequence encodes CASSVAGTVTEAFF.

J is TRBJ2-1 and V is TRBV7-2; either TRBD1 or TRBD2 may supply D (6 bases each). The CDR3 spans 13 residues. The germline V gene encodes CDR1 SGHTA and CDR2 FQGNSA. V lost 0 bases, J lost 8 bases, and 8 bases lay in between. The CDR3 is CASSLAGGDEQFF. CDR3 DNA sequence: TGTGCCAGCAGCTTAGCGGGGGGCGATGAGCAGTTCTTC. Supplemented by reference TRBV7-2 and TRBJ2-1, the full variable domain reads GAGVSQSPSNKVTEKGKDVELRCDPISGHTALYWYRQSLGQGLEFLIYFQGNSAPDKSGLPSDRFSAERTGGSVSTLTIQRTQQEDSAVYLCASSLAGGDEQFFGPGTRLTVL.

This clonotype was seen a few times. V usage is TRBV12-3 or TRBV12-4 and J usage is TRBJ2-1; 7 bases are shared with TRBD2. The CDR3 totals 16 residues. V lost 1 base, J lost 10 bases, and 13 bases stayed unmatched. CDR3 amino acids: CASSLGRGRNVAEQFF. The CDR3 DNA reads as TGTGCCAGCAGTTTAGGGCGGGGGAGGAATGTTGCGGAGCAGTTCTTC.

The chain carries TRBV21-1 and TRBJ2-3. TRBV21-1 is a pseudogene segment. The CDR3 sequence is 16 residues long. CDR3 bases: TGTGCCAGCAGCAAAGCCCACTTTCCTCGGACAGATACGCAGTATTTT. This gives the protein CASSKAHFPRTDTQYF.

This chain connects TRBV11-1 to TRBJ2-2; D remains unclear. The germline V gene encodes CDR1 SGHAT and CDR2 FQDESV (reference sequence). Trimming shortened V by 3 bases and J by 7 bases, and 6 bases separated the two germline ends. The CDR3 covers 12 residues. The CDR3 spells CASSFRVGELFF. The DNA of the CDR3 is TGTGCCAGCAGCTTCCGCGTCGGGGAGCTGTTTTTT.